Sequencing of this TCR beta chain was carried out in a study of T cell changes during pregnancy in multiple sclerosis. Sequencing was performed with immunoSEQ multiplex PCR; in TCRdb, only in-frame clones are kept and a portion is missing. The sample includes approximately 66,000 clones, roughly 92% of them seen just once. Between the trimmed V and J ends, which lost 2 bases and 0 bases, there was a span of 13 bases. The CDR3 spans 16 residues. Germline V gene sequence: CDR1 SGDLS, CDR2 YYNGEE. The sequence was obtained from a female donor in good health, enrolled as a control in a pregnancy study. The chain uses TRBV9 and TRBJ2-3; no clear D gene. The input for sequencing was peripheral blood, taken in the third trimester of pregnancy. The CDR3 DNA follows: TGTGCCAGCAGCGTCCTAGGAGATACTAGCACAGATACGCAGTATTTT. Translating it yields CASSVLGDTSTDTQYF. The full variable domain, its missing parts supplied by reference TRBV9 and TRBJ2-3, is DSGVTQTPKHLITATGQRVTLRCSPRSGDLSVYWYQQSLDQGLQFLIQYYNGEERAKGNILERFSAQQFPDLHSELNLSSLELGDSALYFCASSVLGDTSTDTQYFGPGTRLTVL.